This entry lists 4 T cell receptor beta chains sequenced from one sample in a study of cytomegalovirus exposure and HLA in healthy donors. PCR primers comprised 60 Vbeta and 13 Jbeta primers. The repertoire was sequenced with immunoSEQ multiplex PCR; TCRdb's copy has only in-frame clones and lacks some. Among approximately 140,000 clones listed, 63% were seen once. Specimen: PBMCs. The receptors originated from a woman aged 55-69 years in good health and CMV-seropositive.

This chain links TRBV9 with TRBJ2-5; tentative D call: TRBD1 (8 bases). The CDR3 loop spans 14 amino acids. Germline V lookup: CDR1 SGDLS, CDR2 YYNGEE. V lost 0 bases, J lost 4 bases, and 10 bases lay in between. The CDR3 region is CASSVDRGGETQYF. In nucleotides, the CDR3 is TGTGCCAGCAGCGTAGACAGGGGGGGAGAGACCCAGTACTTC.

The chain is built from TRBV6-5 and TRBJ2-2, with D unresolved. Trimming removed 10 bases from V and 6 bases from J, with 15 bases in between. The germline gives CDR1 MNHEY, CDR2 SVGAGI. There are 13 residues in the CDR3. CDR3 nucleotides: TGTGCCACTACTAACAAGATTTCCGGGGAGCTGTTTTTT. It specifies CATTNKISGELFF.

V and J are TRBV5-8 and TRBJ2-3, with TRBD1 identical over 11 bases. CDR1 and CDR2 (germline): SGHTS, YDEGEE. There are 16 residues in the CDR3. Trimming at V came to 4 bases and at J to 0 bases, leaving 4 bases not matched to a gene. CDR3 bases: TGTGCCAGCAGCCCGGGGACAGGGGGGAGCACAGATACGCAGTATTTT. This translates into CASSPGTGGSTDTQYF.

The table lists this clone with a count of one. The V gene is TRBV11-2, the J gene TRBJ2-1; D unresolved. The CDR3 sequence is 12 residues long. V was cut by 0 bases and J by 9 bases, with 6 bases left in between. The germline V gene encodes CDR1 SGHAT and CDR2 FQNNGV. This CDR3 is CASSLDRGEQFF. The DNA of the CDR3 is TGTGCCAGCAGCTTAGATCGAGGTGAGCAGTTCTTC.